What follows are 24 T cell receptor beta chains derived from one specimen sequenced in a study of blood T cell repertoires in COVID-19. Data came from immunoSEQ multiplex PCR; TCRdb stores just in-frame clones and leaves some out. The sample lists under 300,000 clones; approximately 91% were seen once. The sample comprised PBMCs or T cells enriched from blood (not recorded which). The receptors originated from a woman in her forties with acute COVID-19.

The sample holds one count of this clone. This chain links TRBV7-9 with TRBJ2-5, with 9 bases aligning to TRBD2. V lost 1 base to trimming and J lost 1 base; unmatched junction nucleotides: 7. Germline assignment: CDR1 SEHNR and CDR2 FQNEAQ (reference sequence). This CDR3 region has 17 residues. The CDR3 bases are TGTGCCAGCAGCTTAGGCGGGACTAGCAGGGCCCAAGAGACCCAGTACTTC. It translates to CASSLGGTSRAQETQYF.

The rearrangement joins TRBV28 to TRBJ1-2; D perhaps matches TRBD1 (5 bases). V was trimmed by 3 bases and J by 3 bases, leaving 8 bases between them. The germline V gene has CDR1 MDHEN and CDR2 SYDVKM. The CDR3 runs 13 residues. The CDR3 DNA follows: TGTGCCAGCAGTTTTCGGGGGTACTATGGCTACACCTTC. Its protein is CASSFRGYYGYTF.

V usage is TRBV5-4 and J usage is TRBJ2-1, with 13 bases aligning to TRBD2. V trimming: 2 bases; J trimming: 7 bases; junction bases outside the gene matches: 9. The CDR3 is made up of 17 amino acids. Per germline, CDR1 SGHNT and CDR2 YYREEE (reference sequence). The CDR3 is CASSLGKLAGGQNEQFF. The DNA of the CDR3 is TGTGCCAGCAGCTTAGGGAAACTAGCGGGGGGGCAAAATGAGCAGTTCTTC.

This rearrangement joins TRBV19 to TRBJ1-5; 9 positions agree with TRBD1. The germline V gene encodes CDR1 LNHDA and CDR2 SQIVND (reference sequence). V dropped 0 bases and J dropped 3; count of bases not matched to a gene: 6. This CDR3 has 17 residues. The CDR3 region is CASSIEPGTGINQPQHF. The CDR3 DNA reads TGTGCCAGTAGTATAGAACCCGGGACAGGGATCAATCAGCCCCAGCATTTT.

Here the CDR3 reads CASSIDPWDFGYTF. The DNA for the CDR3 is TGTGCCAGTAGTATAGATCCCTGGGACTTTGGCTACACCTTC. The chain uses TRBV19 and TRBJ1-2, with D possibly TRBD1 on 5 matching bases. CDR1 is LNHDA and CDR2 is SQIVND in the germline V gene (reference sequence). With 0 bases removed from V and 7 bases from J, the gap between germline ends came to 12 bases. The CDR3 is 14 residues long. Looking up the rest from reference TRBV19 and TRBJ1-2 gives the full variable domain: DGGITQSPKYLFRKEGQNVTLSCEQNLNHDAMYWYRQDPGQGLRLIYYSQIVNDFQKGDIAEGYSVSREKKESFPLTVTSAQKNPTAFYLCASSIDPWDFGYTFGSGTRLTVV.

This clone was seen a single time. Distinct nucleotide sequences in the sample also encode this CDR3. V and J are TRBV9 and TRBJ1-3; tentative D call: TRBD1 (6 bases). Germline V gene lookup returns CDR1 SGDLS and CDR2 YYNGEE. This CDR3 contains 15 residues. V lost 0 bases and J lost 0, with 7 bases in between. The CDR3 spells CASSVGTDSGNTIYF. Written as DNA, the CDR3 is TGTGCCAGCAGCGTAGGGACAGACTCTGGAAACACCATATATTTT.

The chain's CDR3 is CASSPVGLAGGETQYF. CDR3 DNA sequence: TGTGCCAGCAGCCCAGTAGGGCTAGCGGGAGGAGAGACCCAGTACTTC. V and J are TRBV7-8 and TRBJ2-5, with TRBD2 matching 11 bases. V dropped 5 bases and J dropped 4; count of bases not matched to a gene: 9. CDR3 length: 16 amino acids. From germline, CDR1 is SGHVS and CDR2 FQNEAQ. Supplemented by reference TRBV7-8 and TRBJ2-5, the full variable domain reads GAGVSQSPRYKVAKRGQDVALRCDPISGHVSLFWYQQALGQGPEFLTYFQNEAQLDKSGLPSDRFFAERPEGSVSTLKIQRTQQEDSAVYLCASSPVGLAGGETQYFGPGTRLLVL.

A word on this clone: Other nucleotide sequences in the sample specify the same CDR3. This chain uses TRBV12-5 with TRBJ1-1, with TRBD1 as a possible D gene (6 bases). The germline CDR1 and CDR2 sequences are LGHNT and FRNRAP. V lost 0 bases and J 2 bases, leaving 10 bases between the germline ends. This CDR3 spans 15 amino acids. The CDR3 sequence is CASGLVQGRNTEAFF. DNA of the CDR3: TGTGCTAGTGGTTTGGTACAGGGCCGAAACACTGAAGCTTTCTTT.

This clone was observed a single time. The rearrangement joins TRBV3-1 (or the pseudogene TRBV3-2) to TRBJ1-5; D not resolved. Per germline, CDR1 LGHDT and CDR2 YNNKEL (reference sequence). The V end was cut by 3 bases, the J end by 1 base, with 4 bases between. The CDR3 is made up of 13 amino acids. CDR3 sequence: CASSHGSNQPQHF. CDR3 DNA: TGTGCCAGCAGCCACGGGAGCAATCAGCCCCAGCATTTT.

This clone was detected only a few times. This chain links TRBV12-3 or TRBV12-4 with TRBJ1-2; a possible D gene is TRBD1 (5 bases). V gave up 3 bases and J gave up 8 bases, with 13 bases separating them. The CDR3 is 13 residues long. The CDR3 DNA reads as TGTGCCAGCAGTTTGTTCCAGGGAGGCGGCTACACCTTC. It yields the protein CASSLFQGGGYTF.

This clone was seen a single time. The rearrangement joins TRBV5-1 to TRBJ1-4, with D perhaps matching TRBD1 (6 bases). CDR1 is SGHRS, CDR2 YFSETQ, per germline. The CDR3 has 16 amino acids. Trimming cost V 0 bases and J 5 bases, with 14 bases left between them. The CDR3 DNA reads TGCGCCAGCAGCTTGGGGCGGGGGCGGTTGAATGAAAAACTGTTTTTT. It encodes CASSLGRGRLNEKLFF.

The CDR3 coding sequence is TGTGCCAGCAGCTTAGTGGGGGGAGGAAACACCATATATTTT. This gives the protein CASSLVGGGNTIYF. This chain links TRBV7-8 with TRBJ1-3, with D possibly TRBD1 on 5 matching bases. The CDR3 covers 14 residues. The germline V gene encodes CDR1 SGHVS and CDR2 FQNEAQ. V shed 1 base and J shed 4 bases, with 8 bases lying between them. Variable domain in full (rest from reference TRBV7-8 and TRBJ1-3): GAGVSQSPRYKVAKRGQDVALRCDPISGHVSLFWYQQALGQGPEFLTYFQNEAQLDKSGLPSDRFFAERPEGSVSTLKIQRTQQEDSAVYLCASSLVGGGNTIYFGEGSWLTVV.

As DNA, the CDR3 is TGTGCCAGCAGCCCCCAACAGGGGGCCGGGGAGCTGTTTTTT. It translates to CASSPQQGAGELFF. The gene calls are TRBV9 and TRBJ2-2; 8 bases agree with TRBD1. Losses at the gene ends were 4 bases for V and 6 bases for J; bases not matched to a gene: 5. The CDR3 runs to 14 residues. Per the germline V gene, CDR1 is SGDLS and CDR2 is YYNGEE.

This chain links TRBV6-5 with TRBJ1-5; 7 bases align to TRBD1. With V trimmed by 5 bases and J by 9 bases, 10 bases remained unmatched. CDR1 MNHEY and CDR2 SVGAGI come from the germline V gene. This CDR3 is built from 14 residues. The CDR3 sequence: CASSTEGGIRPQHF. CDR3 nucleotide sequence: TGTGCCAGCAGTACGGAAGGGGGCATTCGGCCCCAGCATTTT.

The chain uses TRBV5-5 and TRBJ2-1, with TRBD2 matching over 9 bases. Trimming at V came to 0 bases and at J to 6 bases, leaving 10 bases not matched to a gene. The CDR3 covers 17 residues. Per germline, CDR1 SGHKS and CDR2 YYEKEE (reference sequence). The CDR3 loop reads CASSLGRLAGIGNEQFF. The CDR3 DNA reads TGTGCCAGCAGCTTGGGACGGCTAGCGGGGATAGGCAATGAGCAGTTCTTC.

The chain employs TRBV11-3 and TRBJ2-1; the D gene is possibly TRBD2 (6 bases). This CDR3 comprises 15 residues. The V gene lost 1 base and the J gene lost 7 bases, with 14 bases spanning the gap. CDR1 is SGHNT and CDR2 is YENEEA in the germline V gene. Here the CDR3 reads CASSLAGVGRNEQFF. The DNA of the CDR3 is TGTGCCAGCAGCTTAGCGGGAGTAGGAAGGAATGAGCAGTTCTTC.

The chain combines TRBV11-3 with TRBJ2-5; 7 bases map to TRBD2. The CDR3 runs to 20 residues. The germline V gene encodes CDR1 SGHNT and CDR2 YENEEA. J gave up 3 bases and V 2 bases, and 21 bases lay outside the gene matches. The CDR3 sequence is CASSLSWSREDQIRKETQYF. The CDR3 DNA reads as TGTGCCAGCAGCTTAAGCTGGAGCCGGGAGGACCAGATAAGGAAAGAGACCCAGTACTTC.

Here the CDR3 DNA reads TGTGCCAGCAGCTCGCGGCCGGGGACAGATACGCAGTATTTT. It translates to CASSSRPGTDTQYF. The chain employs TRBV7-6 and TRBJ2-3, with D tentatively TRBD2 (5 bases). V was shortened by 4 bases and J by 3 bases, with 11 bases between the two germline ends. The germline V gene encodes CDR1 SGHVS and CDR2 FNYEAQ. This CDR3 is built from 14 residues.

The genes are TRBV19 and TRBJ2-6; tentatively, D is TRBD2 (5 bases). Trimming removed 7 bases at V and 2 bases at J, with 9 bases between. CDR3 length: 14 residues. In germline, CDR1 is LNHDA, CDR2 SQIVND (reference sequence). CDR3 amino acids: CASKAAAGANVLTF. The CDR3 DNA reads TGTGCCAGTAAAGCGGCTGCTGGGGCCAACGTCCTGACTTTC.

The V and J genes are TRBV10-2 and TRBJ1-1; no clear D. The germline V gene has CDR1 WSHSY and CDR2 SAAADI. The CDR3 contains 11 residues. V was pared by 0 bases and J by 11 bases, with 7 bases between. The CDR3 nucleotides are TGCGCCAGCAGTGAGTCAGGAGCCGCTTTCTTT. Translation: CASSESGAAFF.

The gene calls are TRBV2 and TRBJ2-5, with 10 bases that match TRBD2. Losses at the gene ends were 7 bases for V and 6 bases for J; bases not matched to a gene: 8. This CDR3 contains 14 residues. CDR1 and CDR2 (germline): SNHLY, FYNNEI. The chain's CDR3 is CASKIGTSEKTQYF. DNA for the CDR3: TGTGCCAGCAAGATCGGGACTAGCGAAAAGACCCAGTACTTC.

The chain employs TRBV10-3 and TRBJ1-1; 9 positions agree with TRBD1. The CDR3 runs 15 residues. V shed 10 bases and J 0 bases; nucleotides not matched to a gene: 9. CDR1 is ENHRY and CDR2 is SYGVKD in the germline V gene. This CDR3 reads CATRDREDMNTEAFF. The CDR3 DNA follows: TGTGCCACCCGGGACAGGGAGGACATGAACACTGAAGCTTTCTTT.

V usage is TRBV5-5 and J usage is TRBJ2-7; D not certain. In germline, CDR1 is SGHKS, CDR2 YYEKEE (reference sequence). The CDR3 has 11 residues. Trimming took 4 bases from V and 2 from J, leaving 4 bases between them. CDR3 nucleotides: TGTGCCAGCAGCCAAACCTACGAGCAGTACTTC. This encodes CASSQTYEQYF.

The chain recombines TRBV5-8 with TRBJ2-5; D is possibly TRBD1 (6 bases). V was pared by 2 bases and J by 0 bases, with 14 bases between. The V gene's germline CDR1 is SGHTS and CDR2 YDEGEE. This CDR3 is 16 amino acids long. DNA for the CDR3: TGTGCCAGCAGCTTCTCTGGGGGCCGGTACCAAGAGACCCAGTACTTC. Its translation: CASSFSGGRYQETQYF.